The 7 T cell receptor beta chains listed next were all sequenced from one sample in a study of molecular identifiers for immune sequencing clone quantification (dated by TCRdb to about 2018). Library method: PCR. Sequencing instrument: Illumina HiSeq 4000. Using fastp trimming at Q25 and MiXCR clonotype assembly, TCRdb reanalyzed the public sequencing data and kept in-frame beta chains. Rows merge per CDR3 protein into single entries with the most common DNA and genes. Here the sample has 300,000 to 400,000 distinct CDR3 sequences; over 20% occur a single time. The top ten hold 0.7% to 0.9% of the sample. Sequencing input: naive CD8+ T cells from blood, with Jurkat cell RNA spiked in. The sample's cell subset or site label, decoded: FACS-sorted CD8+CD4-CCR7+CD45RA+ naive T cells. These receptors were taken from a human donor in good health. Some libraries in this study had Jurkat cell RNA spiked in.

This clonotype was counted many times. The chain joins TRBV6-6 to TRBJ1-1; weak D call: TRBD1 (6 bases). Germline CDR1 MNHNY, CDR2 SVGAGI (reference sequence). The CDR3 loop spans 18 amino acids. V was shortened by 2 bases and J by 2 bases, with 21 bases between the two germline ends. The CDR3 sequence is CASSYPPRQDSINTEAFF. For the CDR3, the DNA is TGTGCCAGCAGTTACCCTCCAAGACAGGACAGCATAAACACTGAAGCTTTCTTT.

The genes are TRBV11-2 and TRBJ1-4; D remains ambiguous. The CDR3 is 13 amino acids. Germline V gives CDR1 SGHAT, CDR2 FQNNGV. V was clipped by 5 bases and J by 7 bases, with 11 bases between them. For the CDR3, the DNA is TGTGCCAGCAGCCGATGGAAGGGTGAAAAACTGTTTTTT. Translation: CASSRWKGEKLFF.

This clonotype has a count of ten or more. The rearrangement uses TRBV5-1 and TRBJ1-2; 8 bases are a match to TRBD1. The germline V gene has CDR1 SGHRS and CDR2 YFSETQ. The CDR3 consists of 18 residues. V dropped 4 bases and J dropped 3; count of bases not matched to a gene: 17. The DNA for the CDR3 is TGCGCCAGCAGCCCCGTGGGCCGGGACAGGATGACTTACTATGGCTACACCTTC. Translated: CASSPVGRDRMTYYGYTF.

V usage is TRBV12-3 or TRBV12-4 and J usage is TRBJ2-5; no reliable D call. The CDR3 has 13 amino acids. The V end was cut by 5 bases, the J end by 0 bases, with 7 bases between. CDR3 in amino acids: CASSHSYQETQYF. CDR3 nucleotides: TGTGCCAGCAGTCACTCGTACCAAGAGACCCAGTACTTC.

Many counts were recorded for this clonotype. The chain has TRBV10-3 and TRBJ2-6, with 7 bases that match TRBD1. CDR1 ENHRY and CDR2 SYGVKD come from the germline V gene. The junction had 5 bases not matched to a gene; V was cut back by 6 bases and J by 0 bases. The CDR3 sequence is 16 residues long. As DNA, the CDR3 is TGTGCCATCAGGACGACAGGGAACTCTGGGGCCAACGTCCTGACTTTC. It translates to CAIRTTGNSGANVLTF.

This clonotype was picked up many times. The rearrangement uses TRBV7-6 and TRBJ2-3; tentatively, D is TRBD2 (5 bases). Trimming stripped 5 bases from V and 2 bases from J, with 11 bases between. The germline CDR1 and CDR2 sequences are SGHVS and FNYEAQ. The CDR3 loop spans 14 amino acids. The CDR3 DNA is TGTGCCAGCAGCCAAGCCGGGATCACAGATACGCAGTATTTT. Translated: CASSQAGITDTQYF.

Ten or more counts support this clonotype. The chain links TRBV9 to TRBJ2-3; D remains unclear. Per the germline V gene, CDR1 is SGDLS and CDR2 is YYNGEE. This CDR3 comprises 12 residues. V was trimmed by 3 bases and J by 6 bases, leaving 8 bases between them. CDR3 DNA: TGTGCCAGCAGCGCCCACGAGGATACGCAGTATTTT. Translation: CASSAHEDTQYF. The full variable domain, with the rest looked up from reference TRBV9 and TRBJ2-3, is DSGVTQTPKHLITATGQRVTLRCSPRSGDLSVYWYQQSLDQGLQFLIQYYNGEERAKGNILERFSAQQFPDLHSELNLSSLELGDSALYFCASSAHEDTQYFGPGTRLTVL.